This T cell receptor beta chain was recorded in a study of T cell responses to AZD1222 COVID-19 vaccine. In the study overall: Pooled together were second doses at about 4 or about 12 weeks. The study, taken as a whole, reports: Baseline seropositives among AZD1222 recipients totaled only 6 or 7. Per reports, nearly half of all spike-specific TCRs target regions that are unmutated in variants.

Some clones are missing from TCRdb's copy, which holds only in-frame ones; the method was immunoSEQ multiplex PCR. The data hold 94,000 or so clones, with around 90% observed a single time. Regarding this clone: The antigen is unknown.

This specimen consisted of peripheral blood, obtained on day 0 of AZD1222 vaccination. The receptor was derived from an adult in good health.

CDR3 loop: CASSQARTGGKYF. CDR3 in DNA: TGTGCCAGCAGCCAAGCGAGGACAGGGGGCAAGTATTTT. V usage is TRBV4-2 and J usage is TRBJ2-3; TRBD1 aligns across 11 bases. CDR1 and CDR2 from the germline V gene are LGHNA and YNFKEQ. The V segment lost 1 base and the J segment 13 bases; nucleotides outside the gene matches: 4. CDR3 size: 13 residues.